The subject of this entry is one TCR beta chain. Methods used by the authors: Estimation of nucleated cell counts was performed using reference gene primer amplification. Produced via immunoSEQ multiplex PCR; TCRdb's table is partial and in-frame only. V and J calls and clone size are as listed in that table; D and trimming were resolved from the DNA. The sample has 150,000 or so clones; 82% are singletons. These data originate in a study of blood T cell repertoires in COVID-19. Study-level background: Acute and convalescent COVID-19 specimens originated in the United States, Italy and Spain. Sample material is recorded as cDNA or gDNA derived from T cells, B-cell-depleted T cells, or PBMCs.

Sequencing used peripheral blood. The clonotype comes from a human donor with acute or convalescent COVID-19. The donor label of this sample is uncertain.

The DNA for the CDR3 is TGTGCCAGCAGCTTTACCGGGACAAAAAATTCACCCCTCCACTTT. Its protein is CASSFTGTKNSPLHF. The chain recombines TRBV7-3 with TRBJ1-6, with D possibly matching TRBD1 (6 bases). CDR1 and CDR2 (germline): SGHTA, FQGTGA. The CDR3 contains 15 residues. Trimming took 3 bases from V and 7 from J, leaving 13 bases between them. The entire variable domain, with the rest obtained from reference TRBV7-3 and TRBJ1-6, is as follows: GAGVSQTPSNKVTEKGKYVELRCDPISGHTALYWYRQSLGQGPEFLIYFQGTGAADDSGLPNDRFFAVRPEGSVSTLKIQRTERGDSAVYLCASSFTGTKNSPLHFGNGTRLTVT.